This T cell receptor (beta chain) stems from a study of CD8+ T cells in alopecia areata. Background on the study: Tofacitinib continued for 6 to 18 months and was then withheld for 6 months.

Study conclusions and caveats: Treatment with tofacitinib significantly lowered scalp clonality and reduced expanded CD8+ clones among the top 100. One nonresponder makes the tie between baseline CD8+ expansion and response uncertain.

Regarding treatment: oral pan-JAK inhibitor, 5-10 mg twice daily. This clone was observed many times. Antigen unknown. RNA, once extracted, was reverse transcribed into cDNA for use as the sequencing template. Only in-frame clones appear in the TCRdb table, and some are missing; sequencing was by immunoSEQ multiplex PCR. Of around 99,000 clones in the sample, roughly 84% were seen once. The CDR3 extends over 16 amino acids. The V end lost 8 bases, the J end lost 0 bases, and 14 bases lay between the germline ends. Germline assignment: CDR1 MNHEY and CDR2 SMNVEV (reference sequence). The rearrangement uses TRBV27 and TRBJ1-6; D gene uncertain. The clonotype comes from a human donor with alopecia areata. The sample in question was CD8+ T cells sorted from blood, obtained at week 24, from a patient treated with tofacitinib. The CDR3 DNA reads TGTGCCAGCGGACCTGTGGCGAGCTCCTATAATTCACCCCTCCACTTT. Its protein is CASGPVASSYNSPLHF.